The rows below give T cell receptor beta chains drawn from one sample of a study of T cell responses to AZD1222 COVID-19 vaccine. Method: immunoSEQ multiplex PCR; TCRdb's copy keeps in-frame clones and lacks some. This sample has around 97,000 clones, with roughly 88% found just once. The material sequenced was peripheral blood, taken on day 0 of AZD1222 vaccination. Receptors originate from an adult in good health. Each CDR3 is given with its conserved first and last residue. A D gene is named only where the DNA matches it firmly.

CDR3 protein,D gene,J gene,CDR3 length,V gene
CASSWGQGSSGANVLTF,TRBD1,TRBJ2-6,17,TRBV19
CASSSFGQGGGIQYF,TRBD1,TRBJ2-4,15,TRBV11-2
CAWSVLAGYNEQFF,TRBD2,TRBJ2-1,14,TRBV30
CASSPGQEAYGYTF,TRBD1,TRBJ1-2,14,TRBV5-1
CATSEGWRVGDTQYF,.,TRBJ2-3,15,TRBV24-1
CAIRPADTGNSPLHF,.,TRBJ1-6,15,TRBV10-3
CSASRQGNEQFF,.,TRBJ2-1,12,TRBV20-1
CATGTGVSYEQYF,TRBD1,TRBJ2-7,13,TRBV7-9
CATSEGVGQPQHF,.,TRBJ1-5,13,TRBV24-1
CAWSRGENIQYF,.,TRBJ2-4,12,TRBV30
CASREGGVSNQPQHF,.,TRBJ1-5,15,TRBV7-2
CASSLGTGSSYNSPLHF,TRBD1,TRBJ1-6,17,TRBV11-2
CASSFPSEGEKLFF,.,TRBJ1-4,14,TRBV28
CASSQLGTGEQYF,.,TRBJ2-7,13,TRBV3-1/TRBV3-2
CSVDRQVNTEAFF,.,TRBJ1-1,13,TRBV29-1
CASSPWGQVSTGELFF,TRBD1,TRBJ2-2,16,TRBV18
CATSDHMTGPGANVLTF,TRBD1,TRBJ2-6,17,TRBV24-1
CASSESTGGLRLLF,TRBD1,TRBJ2-7,14,TRBV10-1
CASSSGGTIEAFF,.,TRBJ1-1,13,TRBV12-3/TRBV12-4
CASSPLLSPGVINEQFF,.,TRBJ2-1,17,TRBV18
CASVFRSNTGELFF,.,TRBJ2-2,14,TRBV6-6
CASSYSRQGGQPQHF,TRBD1,TRBJ1-5,15,TRBV6-5
CASSRTHREYGYTF,.,TRBJ1-2,14,TRBV16
CASSLNGGGNQPQHF,.,TRBJ1-5,15,TRBV5-8
CARSFLKQGTYNSPLHF,.,TRBJ1-6,17,TRBV7-5
CASSKIYVWGANTGELFF,.,TRBJ2-2,18,TRBV28
CASSPLAFF,.,TRBJ1-1,9,TRBV28
CASSPSTDTQYF,.,TRBJ2-3,12,TRBV9
CASSLRPGQPQHF,.,TRBJ1-5,13,TRBV6-5
CASMSEFDQFF,.,TRBJ2-1,11,TRBV19
CASSLGGRAYGYTF,.,TRBJ1-2,14,TRBV5-5
CATLDRSEAFF,.,TRBJ1-1,11,TRBV12-3/TRBV12-4
CASSLSTDRAGNNEQFF,TRBD1,TRBJ2-1,17,TRBV27
CASCRDRGEKLFF,TRBD1,TRBJ1-4,13,TRBV6-5
CASSLDLDSQYTDTQYF,.,TRBJ2-3,17,TRBV7-9
CSVAFLMAGTSYNEQFF,.,TRBJ2-1,17,TRBV29-1
CASSSPQRLALGQYF,.,TRBJ2-7,15,TRBV5-8
CASSLGQSYTDTQYF,.,TRBJ2-3,15,TRBV5-1
CASSTGSQDTEAFF,.,TRBJ1-1,14,TRBV18
CASSQGEVSGNTIYF,.,TRBJ1-3,15,TRBV4-1
CASSQDHGGEAFF,.,TRBJ1-1,13,TRBV4-3
CASSESRVQETQYF,.,TRBJ2-5,14,TRBV6-1
CASSLAGPPLGQFF,.,TRBJ2-1,14,TRBV7-2
CAWRLAGVGEQFF,.,TRBJ2-1,13,TRBV30
CASGTGFWTEAFF,.,TRBJ1-1,13,TRBV19
CASSLGGEGFTF,.,TRBJ1-2,12,TRBV12-3/TRBV12-4